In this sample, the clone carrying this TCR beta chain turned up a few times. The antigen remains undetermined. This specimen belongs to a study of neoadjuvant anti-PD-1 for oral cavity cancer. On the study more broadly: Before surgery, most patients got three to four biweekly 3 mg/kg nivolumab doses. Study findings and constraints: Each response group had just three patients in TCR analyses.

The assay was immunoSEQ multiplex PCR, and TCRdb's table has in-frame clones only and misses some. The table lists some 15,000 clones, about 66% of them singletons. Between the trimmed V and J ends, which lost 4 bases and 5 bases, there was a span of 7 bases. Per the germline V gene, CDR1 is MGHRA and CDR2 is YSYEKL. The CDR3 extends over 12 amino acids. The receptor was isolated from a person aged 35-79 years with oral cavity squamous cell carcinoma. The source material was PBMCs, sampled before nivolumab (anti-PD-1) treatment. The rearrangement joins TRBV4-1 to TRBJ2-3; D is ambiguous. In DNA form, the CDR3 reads TGCGCCAGCAGCCCAGGCGGAGATACGCAGTATTTT. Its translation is CASSPGGDTQYF.